This T cell receptor beta chain was observed in a study of CD8+ T cells in alopecia areata. Study details: A 6-month off-drug phase came after tofacitinib, which had lasted 6 to 18 months.

Findings and limits, study-wide: For lesional scalp, especially alopecia totalis/universalis, clonality was higher than in normal scalp. Within the top 100, expanded CD8+ clones significantly decreased with tofacitinib, as did scalp clonality.

The germline CDR1 and CDR2 sequences are SQVTM and ANQGSEA. V dropped 4 bases and J dropped 7 bases, with 16 bases sitting between them. The CDR3 loop spans 13 amino acids. After isolation, RNA underwent reverse transcription to generate cDNA as the sequencing template. Method: immunoSEQ multiplex PCR; TCRdb's copy keeps in-frame clones and lacks some. This sample has about 190,000 clones, with approximately 60% found just once. Comments on this clone: Its antigen is as yet unknown.

The treatment is: oral pan-JAK inhibitor, 5-10 mg twice daily. V and J are TRBV29-1 and TRBJ1-1; possibly TRBD1 for D (5 bases). The clonotype comes from a human donor with alopecia areata. The sample here was CD4+ T cells sorted from blood, taken at week 4, from a patient treated with tofacitinib. The CDR3 loop reads CSVARASLGEAFF. The CDR3 DNA reads TGCAGCGTTGCCAGGGCATCATTAGGTGAAGCTTTCTTT. The full variable domain, with the rest looked up from reference TRBV29-1 and TRBJ1-1, is SAVISQKPSRDICQRGTSLTIQCQVDSQVTMMFWYRQQPGQSLTLIATANQGSEATYESGFVIDKFPISRPNLTFSTLTVSNMSPEDSSIYLCSVARASLGEAFFGQGTRLTVV.